What follows are 13 T cell receptor beta chains derived from one specimen sequenced in a study of metastatic and nonmetastatic thyroid tumors. Each patient went into thyroid surgery without having received any treatment. From the PCR reads, TCRdb re-called clones with MiXCR. The sample has 7,500 to 9,500 clones; less than 40% are singletons. The sample consisted of tumor tissue. These receptors all come from a female donor with papillary thyroid cancer or a benign thyroid nodule (not recorded which). Some clones in this sample may be carry-over from other donors' samples.

This clone showed up just a few times. This chain connects TRBV6-1 to TRBJ1-6; D unclear. With 4 bases removed from V and 7 bases from J, the gap between germline ends came to 11 bases. In germline, CDR1 is MNHNS, CDR2 SASEGT. The CDR3 has 14 amino acids. The CDR3 spells CASSGRSFNSPLHF. The CDR3 nucleotides are TGTGCCAGCAGTGGGCGGTCTTTCAATTCACCCCTCCACTTT.

The chain is built from TRBV3-1 and TRBJ2-7; 10 bases fit TRBD2. Trimming removed 0 bases from V and 5 bases from J; junction bases left unmatched: 7. The CDR3 totals 16 residues. Germline-derived CDR1 and CDR2 are LGHDT and YNNKEL (reference sequence). For the CDR3, the DNA is TGTGCCAGCAGCCAAGAGGGGGCTAGCGGGAGCCACGAGCAGTACTTC. It is translated as CASSQEGASGSHEQYF.

The rearrangement uses TRBV12-3 or TRBV12-4 and TRBJ2-7; D is undetermined. Trimming stripped 4 bases from V and 0 bases from J, with 7 bases between. This CDR3 has 13 amino acids. CDR3 loop: CASSSPHSYEQYF. The CDR3 bases are TGTGCCAGCAGTTCTCCCCACTCCTACGAGCAGTACTTC.

In nucleotides, the CDR3 is TGTGCCAGCAGCCTGGGACTAGCGGGCAATGAGCAGTTCTTC. Encoded protein: CASSLGLAGNEQFF. The rearrangement uses TRBV3-1 and TRBJ2-1; 12 bases align to TRBD2. Germline V lookup: CDR1 LGHDT, CDR2 YNNKEL (reference sequence). Trimming removed 4 bases from V and 6 bases from J; junction bases left unmatched: 1. The CDR3 spans 14 residues.

The J gene is TRBJ2-3, the V gene TRBV28; TRBD2 aligns across 9 bases. The germline gives CDR1 MDHEN, CDR2 SYDVKM. V lost 5 bases, J lost 6 bases, and 15 bases stayed unmatched. This CDR3 spans 17 amino acids. As DNA, the CDR3 is TGTGCCAGCAGTCACCCCGAGGTAGCGGGAGCGAGCGATACGCAGTATTTT. Its protein is CASSHPEVAGASDTQYF.

The V call is TRBV6-2 or TRBV6-3, the J call TRBJ2-1, with 11 nucleotides matching TRBD2. Looked up from germline, CDR1 is MNHEY and CDR2 is SVGEGT. CDR3 size: 18 residues. After removal of 0 bases from V and 3 bases from J, the junction contained 7 bases not matched to a gene. The chain's CDR3 is CASSYSALAGGIYNEQFF. The CDR3 DNA reads TGTGCCAGCAGTTACTCGGCCCTAGCGGGGGGAATCTACAATGAGCAGTTCTTC.

CDR3: CASYGTDRRYNEQFF. In DNA, the CDR3 is TGTGCCAGCTACGGCACGGACAGAAGATACAATGAGCAGTTCTTC. V usage is TRBV28 and J usage is TRBJ2-1; possibly TRBD1 for D (6 bases). The CDR3 totals 15 residues. CDR1 is MDHEN, CDR2 SYDVKM, per germline. Trimming left V 8 bases short and J 4 bases short, with 18 bases between.

The rearrangement joins TRBV30 to TRBJ2-7, with 14 bases identical to TRBD2. From germline, CDR1 is GTSNPN and CDR2 SVGIG (reference sequence). After removal of 1 base from V and 6 bases from J, the junction contained 5 bases not matched to a gene. The CDR3 covers 15 residues. The chain's CDR3 is CAWSGKGLAGVEQYF. The CDR3 DNA is TGTGCCTGGAGTGGTAAGGGACTAGCGGGAGTCGAGCAGTACTTC.

This clone appeared a few times. The chain employs TRBV12-3 or TRBV12-4 and TRBJ2-7, with D possibly matching TRBD2 (6 bases). V lost 5 bases and J lost 8, with 22 bases in between. The CDR3 runs to 15 residues. This CDR3 reads CASSVRPGRGGKQYF. Here the CDR3 DNA reads TGTGCCAGCAGTGTGAGACCTGGGCGGGGTGGCAAGCAGTACTTC.

The chain has TRBV5-1 and TRBJ1-2; D gene unclear. The CDR3 sequence is 13 residues long. V lost 0 bases and J lost 3, with 6 bases in between. Germline CDR1 and CDR2: SGHRS and YFSETQ. The CDR3 protein is CASSLGEDYGYTF. CDR3 nucleotides: TGCGCCAGCAGCTTGGGCGAAGACTATGGCTACACCTTC.

This clone was detected a few times. The chain is built from TRBV6-1 and TRBJ1-2; tentatively, D is TRBD1 (5 bases). Germline V gene data show CDR1 as MNHNS and CDR2 as SASEGT. V lost 10 bases to trimming and J lost 4 bases, with 13 bases between them. The CDR3 is 12 residues long. The chain's CDR3 is CATKGLIYGYTF. The CDR3 bases are TGTGCCACCAAGGGACTTATCTATGGCTACACCTTC.

The rearrangement links TRBV6-1 to TRBJ1-1, with TRBD1 identical over 9 bases. From germline, CDR1 is MNHNS and CDR2 SASEGT. The CDR3 has 14 amino acids. Trimming at V came to 7 bases and at J to 5 bases, leaving 8 bases not matched to a gene. The chain's CDR3 is CASNLQGARTEAFF. In DNA, the CDR3 is TGTGCCAGCAATCTACAGGGGGCGCGGACTGAAGCTTTCTTT.

The chain uses TRBV5-1 and TRBJ2-1; TRBD2 aligns across 10 bases. There are 17 residues in the CDR3. CDR1 and CDR2 from the germline V gene are SGHRS and YFSETQ. After removal of 3 bases from V and 1 base from J, the junction contained 7 bases not matched to a gene. The CDR3 spells CASSSSGRSRSYNEQFF. The CDR3 DNA is TGCGCCAGCAGCTCTAGCGGGAGATCTAGGTCCTACAATGAGCAGTTCTTC.